Included here is one T cell receptor (beta chain) sequence, with context. The antigen remains unidentified. The data originate from a study of cytomegalovirus exposure and HLA in healthy donors. As for the study in general: Among roughly 180 million T cells, an earlier analysis found around 100 million unique TCR beta sequences. Study-wide results and limits: In an earlier analysis, about 87% or about 30%: the productive usage of most TCR beta V segments. In a later analysis, productive TCRs from donors in an Asian-associated ancestry cluster reportedly carried fewer N-insertions than the cohort mean.

13 Jbeta primers and 60 Vbeta primers were used for the PCR. Here immunoSEQ multiplex PCR was the method, and the copy in TCRdb shows in-frame clones only, minus some. The table lists roughly 130,000 clones, around 85% of them singletons, with 1.5% to 2% in the top ten. This CDR3 comprises 14 residues. Germline values: CDR1 SGHTA, CDR2 FQGNSA. V lost 1 base and J lost 9; bases outside the gene matches: 5. This TCR was recovered from a boy under 18 in good health and CMV-seronegative. The genes are TRBV7-2 and TRBJ2-7; 11 nucleotides align to TRBD1. Sequencing was carried out using PBMCs. CDR3 in amino acids: CASSLVGQGVGQYF. CDR3 in DNA: TGTGCCAGCAGCTTAGTGGGACAGGGGGTTGGGCAGTACTTC.